The T cell receptor (beta chain) described here comes from a study of cytomegalovirus exposure and HLA in healthy donors. The germline V and J ends were trimmed by 5 bases and 3 bases, with 8 bases remaining between them. Germline loops: CDR1 SEHNR, CDR2 FQNEAQ (reference sequence). The CDR3 contains 13 residues. The PCR had 60 Vbeta and 13 Jbeta primers. This table comes from immunoSEQ multiplex PCR, and its TCRdb copy is limited to in-frame clones, with some not included. The sample lists over 150,000 clones; roughly 87% were seen once. Sequences were obtained from PBMCs. The V call is TRBV7-9, the J call TRBJ1-5; no reliable D call. The clonotype comes from a man over 45 in good health and CMV-seronegative. CDR3 region: CASSLLNNQPQHF. CDR3 nucleotide sequence: TGTGCCAGCAGCCTACTGAACAATCAGCCCCAGCATTTT.